What follows are 5 T cell receptor beta chains derived from one specimen sequenced in a study of graft-versus-host responses after intestinal transplantation. Which antigens these TCRs recognize remains unknown. This table comes from immunoSEQ multiplex PCR, and its TCRdb copy is limited to in-frame clones, with some not included. The data show approximately 82,000 clones, 90% to 95% seen once. The sequences come from unstimulated CD4+ T cells sorted from spleen or lymph node cells, collected before intestinal transplant. The receptor source for this set is a human donor who received an intestinal transplant.

J is TRBJ2-7 and V is TRBV9; 8 bases are shared with TRBD1. The CDR3 consists of 14 residues. Germline V gene data show CDR1 as SGDLS and CDR2 as YYNGEE. V was clipped by 0 bases and J by 4 bases; unmatched bases: 3. CDR3 DNA: TGTGCCAGCAGCGTAGGACAGGGGAATTACGAGCAGTACTTC. This codes for CASSVGQGNYEQYF.

The V and J genes are TRBV13 and TRBJ1-5, with D unclear. CDR3 length: 17 residues. Germline CDR1 reads PRHDT; CDR2 reads FYEKMQ (reference sequence). Deletions cut 11 bases from V and 0 bases from J, with 23 bases between. CDR3 bases: TGTGCCCTGTTACGGATGGGCCACGCGAATAGCAATCAGCCCCAGCATTTT. Its translation: CALLRMGHANSNQPQHF.

V and J are TRBV11-3 and TRBJ2-2; TRBD2 aligns across 9 bases. Trimming cost V 5 bases and J 0 bases; bases outside gene matches: 4. Per germline, CDR1 SGHNT and CDR2 YENEEA. CDR3 length: 16 residues. CDR3 nucleotides: TGTGCCAGCAGCACGACTAGCGGAGCGAACACCGGGGAGCTGTTTTTT. Translating it yields CASSTTSGANTGELFF.

The gene calls are TRBV9 and TRBJ1-3; 9 positions agree with TRBD1. Unmatched junction bases numbered 1, after V lost 3 bases and J lost 0 bases. The germline V gene has CDR1 SGDLS and CDR2 YYNGEE. The CDR3 sequence is 15 residues long. The CDR3 region has the DNA TGTGCCAGCAGCGCGGGACAGGGCTCTGGAAACACCATATATTTT. It codes for CASSAGQGSGNTIYF.

This clone was recorded once. The chain has TRBV19 and TRBJ2-7; 7 bases match TRBD2. The germline gives CDR1 LNHDA, CDR2 SQIVND (reference sequence). Trimming cost V 4 bases and J 3 bases; bases outside gene matches: 9. The CDR3 spans 15 residues. The CDR3 DNA sequence: TGTGCCAGTAGTACAACTTCGGGACTAAGCTACGAGCAGTACTTC. It is translated as CASSTTSGLSYEQYF.